Sequencing of this TCR beta chain was carried out in a study of blood T cell repertoires in COVID-19 (dated by TCRdb to 2019 to 2021). About the full investigation: Collaborator samples came from the United States, Italy and Spain and covered acute and convalescent phases of COVID-19. The prospective study material was composed of cDNA or gDNA derived from T cells, B-cell-depleted T cells, or PBMCs. The repertoires were released in a freely available public database meant as a resource for research on the immune response to SARS-CoV-2. A de-identified subject ID, COVID-19 status, age in years and sex were almost always included in the sample metadata. Samples were obtained from the ongoing ImmuneRACE study (first 160 participants) and from over a thousand subjects provided by 6 global collaborators. Where HLA class I and class II types were available, the types were taken from metadata supplied by the sample provider, not from assay-based typing. Deeply sampled blood TCRbeta repertoires from subjects exposed to, actively infected with, or recovered from COVID-19 were included in the dataset.

Each collaborating institution followed its own protocols to collect whole blood in K2EDTA tubes. For TCRbeta analysis, collaborator samples were shipped as frozen whole blood, as isolated PBMCs, or as DNA extracted from either sample type. The immunoSEQ Assay, a bias-controlled multiplex PCR, was used to amplify TCRbeta CDR3 regions from genomic DNA. In the source study's methods: The number of nucleated cells in each sample was estimated from the amplification of reference gene primers within the assay. Sequence reads were collapsed and filtered to measure the absolute abundance of every unique TCRbeta CDR3 rearrangement. For each sample, productive Simpson clonality was calculated by taking the square root of Simpson's diversity index across productive rearrangements. TCRdb stores this immuneACCESS table with in-frame sequences only. Part of the clones is absent; in the studies checked, under half of the shortfall reflects unresolved V genes, and no reason is known for the rest. V and J calls and clone size follow that table, whereas D and trimming were derived from the DNA. A total of 68,000 or so clones appear in this sample, roughly 90% of them only once. Jointly, the top ten make up 2.5% to 3% of the sample.

The germline V gene provides CDR1 SNHLY and CDR2 FYNNEI. The CDR3 covers 12 residues, taking in both the cysteine and the phenylalanine. The only DNA kept is the CDR3, 36 bases in frame from the first base. Trimming takes 3 bases from V and 10 bases from J, and the germline ends sit 11 bases apart. Remarks on this clone: Its recognized antigen is unknown. No qualities accompany the bases; no much larger clone lies one base away.

Findings and caveats that apply to the study as a whole: Clinical and demographic metadata were provided uncurated, with the amount varying by source and participant.

This TCR was recovered from a man between 65 and 80 years old with active or convalescent COVID-19. Sequencing was performed on peripheral blood. The sequence joins TRBV2 to TRBJ2-3; the D gene cannot be resolved reliably. At the DNA level, the sequence is TGTGCCAGCAGTGACCGTCTAATCGCGCAGTATTTT. Its coded protein is CASSDRLIAQYF.